The sequence of this T cell receptor (beta chain) was determined in a study of blood T cells in healthy people across ages. The use of a sample-barcoded 5' primer and a J-beta primer mix characterized a second PCR of roughly 7 to 11 cycles. TCRdb analysed the 5' RACE reads with MiXCR anew, one entry per CDR3 protein. The profile covers over 750,000 distinct CDR3 sequences, with roughly 25% appearing a single time and around 9.2% taken by the ten largest. V was clipped by 0 bases and J by 4 bases; unmatched bases: 2. Germline lookup yields CDR1 SGHKS and CDR2 YYEKEE (reference sequence). This CDR3 has 16 residues. These same records also appear under a second study, on T cells of mothers and their children.

The chain is built from TRBV5-5 and TRBJ2-1; 12 positions agree with TRBD2. This TCR derives from a boy younger than 18 in good health. The specimen sequenced was blood. CDR3 sequence (DNA): TGTGCCAGCAGCTTGGCGACTAGCGGGGGATACAATGAGCAGTTCTTC. This codes for CASSLATSGGYNEQFF.